This T cell receptor (beta chain) was retrieved from a study of T cells in Graves' hyperthyroidism and ophthalmopathy. The CDR3 sequence is 15 residues long. Germline loops: CDR1 ENHRY, CDR2 SYGVKD. The V gene lost 1 base and the J gene lost 9 bases, with 13 bases spanning the gap. Amplified regions were TCR beta CDR3 sequences from RNA transcripts. Researchers ran a first-round RT-PCR on the TCR CDR3 using the HTBI primer set. One entry per CDR3 protein results from TCRdb running MiXCR on the multiplex PCR reads. This table has roughly 400,000 distinct CDR3 sequences, approximately 14% appearing once. Study findings and constraints: Blood also carried most thyroid clonotypes expanded above 0.001.

In this sample, this clonotype turned up many times. Antigen unknown. Out of over 7.5 ml of fresh peripheral blood came the PBMCs. This chain joins TRBV10-3 and TRBJ2-6, with TRBD1 as a possible D gene (5 bases). The clonotype originates from a woman aged 18-29 years with Graves' hyperthyroidism that later progressed to Graves' ophthalmopathy. Sequenced input: blood. The CDR3 DNA follows: TGTGCCATCAGTGAGTTAAGGGGCGTCCGCAACGTCCTGACTTTC. Amino acids: CAISELRGVRNVLTF.